The rows below give T cell receptor beta chains drawn from one sample of a study of blood T cell repertoires in COVID-19. Some clones are missing from TCRdb's copy, which holds only in-frame ones; the method was immunoSEQ multiplex PCR. Of roughly 200,000 clones listed, around nine tenths are singletons. Sequenced input: peripheral blood. Receptor source: a man aged 55 to 70 with acute or convalescent COVID-19. The CDR3 runs from the conserved cysteine through the conserved F or W.

cdr3_length j_call v_call cdr3_aa
16 TRBJ1-2 TRBV19 CASSIQYRVNNYGYTF
17 TRBJ2-6 TRBV19 CASSPRDRFSGANVLTF
16 TRBJ2-5 TRBV3-1/TRBV3-2 CASSPYPGASQETQYF
11 TRBJ1-1 TRBV19 CASRWGSEAFF
11 TRBJ1-2 TRBV21-1 CASNRIYGYTF
12 TRBJ2-7 TRBV7-2 CASSVGPYEQYF
15 TRBJ1-4 TRBV5-1 CASSLRGQGGEKLFF
13 TRBJ1-1 TRBV5-1 CASRQTENTEAFF
13 TRBJ1-2 TRBV6-5 CASSSTGIYGYTF
11 TRBJ2-3 TRBV29-1 CSVTPRDTQYF
11 TRBJ1-2 TRBV12-3/TRBV12-4 CASRVANGYTF
17 TRBJ2-1 TRBV10-3 CAISESRRASSYNEQFF
17 TRBJ2-2 TRBV7-3 CASSLMSGVLNTGELFF
16 TRBJ1-2 TRBV5-1 CASSSRGGDTLLGYTF
12 TRBJ1-2 TRBV29-1 CSVDQGQGGYTF
14 TRBJ1-6 TRBV5-1 CASRLTEYNSPLHF
16 TRBJ2-1 TRBV18 CASSPPFREGRDEQFF
14 TRBJ2-7 TRBV3-1/TRBV3-2 CASSHARGVYEQYF
13 TRBJ2-4 TRBV11-2 CASSPNRENIQYF
12 TRBJ2-3 TRBV5-1 CASSPPADTQYF
15 TRBJ2-5 TRBV25-1 CASSFSSRGGETQYF
14 TRBJ2-7 TRBV11-3 CASSSGQGVSEQYF
11 TRBJ2-3 TRBV20-1 CSARSGGTQYF
15 TRBJ2-3 TRBV19 CASSMSRIGTDTQYF
12 TRBJ2-5 TRBV7-2 CASSLAEETQYF
13 TRBJ1-1 TRBV7-3 CASSQDRFTEAFF
16 TRBJ2-7 TRBV18 CASSPQGTGGAYEQYF
14 TRBJ2-1 TRBV7-9 CASSFRGNDNEQFF
14 TRBJ1-4 TRBV18 CASSLGQTNEKLFF
13 TRBJ1-1 TRBV5-1 CASSYREGTEAFF
14 TRBJ1-3 TRBV4-1 CASSLTGSGNTIYF
15 TRBJ2-7 TRBV11-2 CASSLEGQGRYEQYF